Listed below are T cell receptor beta chains from one sample, sequenced in a study of response to subunit inactivated influenza vaccine. TCRdb reprocessed the RT-PCR reads via MiXCR and lists one record per CDR3 protein. The table has 500,000 to 550,000 distinct CDR3 sequences, about 7.6% seen once. Sequencing was performed on PBMCs from blood, taken around 25 months after vaccination. These receptors were obtained from a man between 50 and 75 years old who received an inactivated influenza vaccine. CDR3s include the opening cysteine and the closing phenylalanine or tryptophan. A D gene is named only where the DNA matches it firmly. Expanded clones are given a class, and other clones once, few, many or no size at all.

TRBV7-2	NA	TRBJ2-1	TRBD2	TGTGCCAGCAGCTTTATCGCTAGCGGGGGACCCATTGTCAATGAGCAGTTCTTC	CASSFIASGGPIVNEQFF
TRBV29-1	NA	TRBJ2-3	TRBD2	TGCAGCGTGCAAGGGACTAGCGGGAGGGCTAGCACAGATACGCAGTATTTT	CSVQGTSGRASTDTQYF
TRBV20-1	few	TRBJ2-3	NA	TGCAGTGCTAGGAAGGGTGGGACAGATACGCAGTATTTT	CSARKGGTDTQYF
TRBV3-1	NA	TRBJ2-1	TRBD2	TGTGCCAGCAGCCAACCGGGACTAGCGGGATCGAATGAGCAGTTCTTC	CASSQPGLAGSNEQFF
TRBV5-1	many	TRBJ2-2	NA	TGCGCCAGTCTGCCGGAGGGTCGGACCGGGGAGCTGTTTTTT	CASLPEGRTGELFF
TRBV4-2	few	TRBJ2-2	NA	TGTGCCAGCAGCCAAGAGGCAGGGGCCGCCGGGGAGCTGTTTTTT	CASSQEAGAAGELFF
TRBV7-9	many	TRBJ2-2	NA	TGTGCCAGCAGCTTCCAGGGTCTCACCGGGGAGCTGTTTTTT	CASSFQGLTGELFF
TRBV20-1	many	TRBJ2-7	TRBD1	TGCAGTGCCGCACAGGGGGCGTCCTACGAGCAGTACTTC	CSAAQGASYEQYF
TRBV7-7	NA	TRBJ2-1	TRBD2	TGTGCCAGCAGCCAGAGCGGGGGCTCCTACAATGAGCAGTTCTTC	CASSQSGGSYNEQFF
TRBV7-9	many	TRBJ1-4	NA	TGTGCCAGCAGCTTGACCGGTGCAACTAATGAAAAACTGTTTTTT	CASSLTGATNEKLFF
TRBV10-3	few	TRBJ2-3	TRBD2	TGTGCCATCAGTCGTGGCGGGAGGGCCACAGATACGCAGTATTTT	CAISRGGRATDTQYF
TRBV5-5	NA	TRBJ2-5	NA	TGTGCCAGCAGCCGAAGTGGGGAGACCCAGTACTTC	CASSRSGETQYF
TRBV20-1	few	TRBJ2-1	TRBD2	TGCAGTGCTATTGGAGTAGCGGGGACCAATGAGCAGTTCTTC	CSAIGVAGTNEQFF
TRBV10-3	many	TRBJ2-3	NA	TGTGCCATCAGTGACCTATTCCGGGGTCCTACAGATACGCAGTATTTT	CAISDLFRGPTDTQYF
TRBV6-5	NA	TRBJ1-5	NA	TGTGCCAGCAGTTATCGGGCAGGGTTTCAGCCCCAGCATTTT	CASSYRAGFQPQHF
TRBV20-1	many	TRBJ1-1	TRBD1	TGCAGTGCACTGACAGGGAGGGAGACTGAAGCTTTCTTT	CSALTGRETEAFF
TRBV7-2	few	TRBJ2-1	TRBD1	TGTGCCAGCAGCCCCGGGACAGGGGAGCAGTTCTTC	CASSPGTGEQFF
TRBV7-2	NA	TRBJ2-2	NA	TGTGCCAGCAGCCATAAACCCAGAGGGGCCGGGGAGCTGTTTTTT	CASSHKPRGAGELFF
TRBV12-3/TRBV12-4	NA	TRBJ2-3	NA	TGTGCCAGCAGTTCCGGGACCGCAGTTGGTACGCAGTATTTT	CASSSGTAVGTQYF
TRBV7-2	NA	TRBJ2-1	TRBD2	TGTGCCAGCAGCCGTGGACTAGCGGGAGTAATATACAATGAGCAGTTCTTC	CASSRGLAGVIYNEQFF
TRBV2	few	TRBJ1-2	NA	TGTGCCAGCAGTGTCGGACAGATACTCTATGGCTACACCTTC	CASSVGQILYGYTF
TRBV3-1	many	TRBJ2-5	NA	TGTGCCAGCAGCACCCGACGGGGCCTCCAAGAGACCCAGTACTTC	CASSTRRGLQETQYF
TRBV20-1	few	TRBJ2-1	TRBD2	TGCAGTGCTAGTAAGGCGGGAGGCGCTCGTGATGAGCAGTTCTTC	CSASKAGGARDEQFF
TRBV28	many	TRBJ1-1	NA	TGTGCCAGCAGTTTTACAGGAGGCACTGAAGCTTTCTTT	CASSFTGGTEAFF
TRBV4-2	many	TRBJ2-3	NA	TGTGCCAGCAGCCGGACTTCGGGGGCAGATACGCAGTATTTT	CASSRTSGADTQYF
TRBV20-1	NA	TRBJ1-5	TRBD1	TGCAGTGCTAGAGGACAGGGGCGCGATCAGCCCCAGCATTTT	CSARGQGRDQPQHF
TRBV28	few	TRBJ2-1	TRBD2	TGTGCCAGCAGTTTACTGGCGGGGGGTAACAATGAGCAGTTCTTC	CASSLLAGGNNEQFF
TRBV2	NA	TRBJ2-5	NA	TGTGCCAGCAGTGCACAACACCAAGAGACCCAGTACTTC	CASSAQHQETQYF
TRBV30	few	TRBJ1-3	NA	TGTGCCTGGAGTCGAGACTTGTCTGGAAACACCATATATTTT	CAWSRDLSGNTIYF
TRBV3-1	few	TRBJ2-2	NA	TGTGCCAGCAGTACCGGGACTCTCGGCACCGGGGAGCTGTTTTTT	CASSTGTLGTGELFF
TRBV20-1	few	TRBJ2-7	TRBD2	TGCAGTGCTAGAGATCTAGCGGGAATCTACGAGCAGTACTTC	CSARDLAGIYEQYF